Listed below are T cell receptor beta chains from one sample, sequenced in a study of T-cell reconstitution after alpha-beta-depleted transplantation in children. TCRdb fed the PCR reads into MiXCR, producing one record per CDR3 protein. This sample has almost 400,000 distinct CDR3 sequences, with roughly 21% found just once. This specimen consisted of PBMCs from the stem cell graft donor, obtained from the stem cell graft. The receptors originated from a human donor who donated a stem cell graft to a child with acute myeloid leukemia. Both conserved end residues are part of each CDR3. The D gene is left open where the match is weak. Size is omitted from some rows. Given values are once, few, many or a class for expanded clones.

j_call v_call clone_size d_call cdr3_aa cdr3_nt
TRBJ2-5 TRBV12-3/TRBV12-4 once - CASSHPAASSGTQYF TGTGCCAGCTCCCATCCAGCGGCTTCTAGTGGGACCCAGTACTTC
TRBJ2-7 TRBV4-1 - TRBD2 CASSPFQRETSYEQYF TGCGCCAGCAGCCCGTTCCAGCGGGAGACATCCTACGAGCAGTACTTC
TRBJ2-2 TRBV20-1 - - CSAPRGTTNTGELFF TGCAGTGCCCCCCGGGGCACGACGAACACCGGGGAGCTGTTTTTT
TRBJ1-5 TRBV25-1 few - CASSDGTSNQPQHF TGTGCCAGCAGTGACGGGACTAGCAATCAGCCCCAGCATTTT
TRBJ1-1 TRBV6-1 - TRBD1 CASRTQGAGTEAFF TGTGCCAGCAGGACCCAGGGGGCGGGTACTGAAGCTTTCTTT
TRBJ2-7 TRBV6-4 many - CASLRDGSYEQYF TGTGCCAGCCTCCGGGACGGTTCCTACGAGCAGTACTTC
TRBJ2-2 TRBV11-1 - - CASSLARYQDIDTGELFF TGTGCCAGCAGCTTGGCGAGGTATCAGGACATCGACACCGGGGAGCTGTTTTTT
TRBJ2-7 TRBV15 - TRBD1 CATSRTGVRYEQYF TGTGCCACCAGCAGGACAGGGGTTAGATACGAGCAGTACTTC
TRBJ2-7 TRBV12-3/TRBV12-4 - - CASSFSAIDYEQYF TGTGCCAGCAGTTTTTCAGCGATAGACTACGAGCAGTACTTC
TRBJ2-1 TRBV20-1 many TRBD2 CSASLAGGNNEQFF TGCAGTGCTAGTTTAGCGGGAGGGAACAATGAGCAGTTCTTC
TRBJ1-3 TRBV9 - - CASQGNSGNTIYF TGTGCCAGCCAGGGGAACTCTGGAAACACCATATATTTT
TRBJ1-1 TRBV29-1 - TRBD1 CSGVTGGNTEAFF TGCAGCGGAGTGACAGGGGGAAACACTGAAGCTTTCTTT
TRBJ2-1 TRBV20-1 many TRBD2 CSARDVSSGSYEQFF TGCAGTGCTAGAGATGTTTCTAGCGGGAGTTATGAGCAGTTCTTC
TRBJ2-3 TRBV12-3/TRBV12-4 - TRBD2 CASRGLAGGVDTQYF TGTGCCAGCAGAGGACTAGCGGGAGGGGTTGATACGCAGTATTTT
TRBJ1-1 TRBV29-1 many - CSVEDQGMNTEAFF TGCAGCGTTGAAGATCAGGGGATGAACACTGAAGCTTTCTTT
TRBJ2-3 TRBV13 few - CASSLGRSSPLGQYF TGTGCCAGCAGCTTAGGAAGGAGCTCACCCCTGGGGCAGTATTTT
TRBJ2-2 TRBV29-1 many - CSVMGSRTGELFF TGCAGCGTTATGGGCAGTCGGACCGGGGAGCTGTTTTTT
TRBJ2-7 TRBV5-1 - TRBD1 CASSLNTGEFYEQYF TGCGCCAGCAGCTTGAACACAGGGGAATTCTACGAGCAGTACTTC
TRBJ2-4 TRBV12-3/TRBV12-4 - - CASSLNGKNIQYF TGTGCCAGCAGTTTGAACGGTAAAAACATTCAGTACTTC
TRBJ2-3 TRBV28 - - CASGLRLMRADTQYF TGTGCCAGCGGACTGCGGCTAATGAGAGCAGATACGCAGTATTTT
TRBJ2-7 TRBV2 many - CASSEGPGRSYEQYF TGTGCCAGCAGTGAAGGTCCAGGCCGATCCTACGAGCAGTACTTC
TRBJ2-1 TRBV5-1 - - CASSLEGGAYNEQFF TGCGCCAGCAGCTTGGAAGGCGGAGCTTACAATGAGCAGTTCTTC
TRBJ2-7 TRBV4-1 - - CASSQAVAGYEQYF TGCGCCAGCAGCCAAGCGGTCGCAGGCTACGAGCAGTACTTC
TRBJ1-2 TRBV20-1 few TRBD1 CSASIRGRDYGYTF TGCAGTGCTAGTATCAGGGGGCGAGACTATGGCTACACCTTC
TRBJ2-3 TRBV6-5 - TRBD2 CASGYSGRFSDTQYF TGTGCCAGCGGTTACAGCGGGAGATTCTCAGATACGCAGTATTTT
TRBJ2-1 TRBV3-1 - TRBD2 CASHRSSAGTSVYNEQFF TGTGCCAGCCACAGGAGTTCGGCCGGGACTAGCGTTTACAATGAGCAGTTCTTC
TRBJ2-7 TRBV5-1 - - CASSLEGSGSYEQYF TGCGCCAGCAGCTTGGAGGGTAGCGGCTCCTACGAGCAGTACTTC
TRBJ1-2 TRBV9 - TRBD1 CASSVNRDRGYGYTF TGTGCCAGCAGCGTCAACCGGGACAGGGGATATGGCTACACCTTC
TRBJ2-5 TRBV11-2 - TRBD1 CASSSGHRGEVSFQETQYF TGTGCCAGCAGCTCAGGACACAGGGGAGAGGTATCGTTCCAAGAGACCCAGTACTTC
TRBJ2-7 TRBV18 - - CASSPGANYRDEQYF TGTGCCAGCTCCCCAGGGGCTAATTACCGAGACGAGCAGTACTTC
TRBJ2-2 TRBV15 - - CATSRARGVGELFF TGTGCCACCAGCAGAGCCCGGGGAGTCGGGGAGCTGTTTTTT
TRBJ2-1 TRBV27 few TRBD2 CASRGLAGVHNEQFF TGTGCCAGCAGGGGACTAGCGGGAGTCCACAATGAGCAGTTCTTC
TRBJ2-1 TRBV5-1 once - CASSHDYAYNEQFF TGCGCCAGCAGCCACGACTACGCCTACAATGAGCAGTTCTTC
TRBJ1-5 TRBV20-1 - TRBD1 CSARQTTGTNQPQHF TGCAGTGCTAGACAGACGACAGGGACCAATCAGCCCCAGCATTTT
TRBJ2-7 TRBV27 - - CASSSQRNYEQYF TGTGCCAGCAGTTCACAAAGGAACTACGAGCAGTACTTC
TRBJ2-7 TRBV21-1 - - CASSKAERISSYEQYF TGTGCCAGCAGCAAAGCGGAGCGGATTAGCTCCTACGAGCAGTACTTC
TRBJ1-5 TRBV25-1 many TRBD1 CASSEGDRVQPQHF TGTGCCAGCAGTGAGGGGGACAGGGTTCAGCCCCAGCATTTT
TRBJ2-1 TRBV5-1 - - CASRNRDHEQFF TGCGCCAGCAGAAACCGGGACCATGAGCAGTTCTTC
TRBJ2-1 TRBV3-1 - TRBD2 CASSPGTTNNEQFF TGTGCCAGCAGCCCGGGGACTACCAACAATGAGCAGTTCTTC
TRBJ2-7 TRBV28 - - CAAGGRYEQYF TGTGCCGCCGGGGGTCGCTACGAGCAGTACTTC
TRBJ2-3 TRBV12-3/TRBV12-4 few - CASRTGTTERDRSTQYF TGTGCCAGCAGGACGGGAACTACAGAAAGGGATCGTTCCACGCAGTATTTT
TRBJ2-7 TRBV5-6 few - CASTTFGQYYSYEQYF TGTGCCAGCACCACTTTCGGACAGTATTACTCCTACGAGCAGTACTTC
TRBJ2-1 TRBV12-3/TRBV12-4 - - CASSLSRGSEQFF TGTGCCAGCAGTTTAAGTCGGGGGTCTGAGCAGTTCTTC
TRBJ2-7 TRBV18 few - CASSPRAGLSYEQYF TGTGCCAGCTCACCACGAGCGGGCCTTTCCTACGAGCAGTACTTC
TRBJ2-2 TRBV7-2 few - CASSSPGGELFF TGTGCCAGCAGCTCCCCGGGCGGGGAGCTGTTTTTT
TRBJ1-6 TRBV10-3 - - CAISEGREGSPLHF TGTGCCATCAGTGAGGGCAGGGAGGGTTCACCCCTCCACTTT
TRBJ2-1 TRBV5-1 few - CASSLAEGSVYNEQFF TGCGCCAGCAGCTTGGCCGAAGGTTCCGTTTACAATGAGCAGTTCTTC
TRBJ2-1 TRBV28 many - CASSPLRALSYNEQFF TGTGCCAGCAGTCCCCTTCGGGCACTCTCCTACAATGAGCAGTTCTTC
TRBJ1-3 TRBV29-1 - - CSVEVTSGNTIYF TGCAGCGTTGAGGTAACCTCTGGAAACACCATATATTTT
TRBJ2-1 TRBV5-1 - TRBD2 CASSFGREGSYNEQFF TGCGCCAGCAGCTTTGGGCGGGAGGGATCCTACAATGAGCAGTTCTTC
TRBJ2-1 TRBV27 many - CASSLAESNEQFF TGTGCCAGCAGTTTGGCAGAATCCAATGAGCAGTTCTTC
TRBJ2-7 TRBV20-1 many TRBD2 CSARVGTSELYEQYF TGCAGTGCTAGAGTCGGGACTAGCGAATTGTACGAGCAGTACTTC
TRBJ2-5 TRBV25-1 many TRBD1 CASSGEINRDRDQETQYF TGTGCCAGCAGTGGAGAGATAAACCGGGACAGGGACCAAGAGACCCAGTACTTC
TRBJ2-1 TRBV25-1 - - CASSFSYEQFF TGTGCCAGCAGTTTCAGCTACGAGCAGTTCTTC
TRBJ2-7 TRBV12-3/TRBV12-4 few TRBD2 CASRLTGTKLNEQYF TGTGCCAGCAGATTAACCGGGACTAAGCTGAACGAGCAGTACTTC
TRBJ2-7 TRBV28 - TRBD1 CASSPHGQGREQYF TGTGCCAGCAGCCCCCATGGACAGGGGCGCGAGCAGTACTTC
TRBJ2-7 TRBV4-2 - TRBD2 CASSQATSGRACEQYF TGTGCCAGCAGCCAGGCGACTAGCGGGAGGGCCTGCGAGCAGTACTTC